The rows below give T cell receptor beta chains drawn from one sample of a study of blood T cell repertoires in COVID-19. The assay was immunoSEQ multiplex PCR, and TCRdb's table has in-frame clones only and misses some. There are fewer than 200,000 clones in the sample; approximately 90% occur only once, and approximately 0.5% lies in the top ten. Material: peripheral blood. The receptor set was obtained from a man aged 50 to 60 with acute or convalescent COVID-19. CDR3s include the opening cysteine and the closing phenylalanine or tryptophan. The D gene is left open where the match is weak. The size of a clone is reported for some rows only, either as once, few or many, or as a class for expanded clones.

clone_size	d_call	v_call	j_call	cdr3_aa	cdr3_nt
.	TRBD1	TRBV5-6	TRBJ2-5	CASSLFGTGGQETQYF	TGTGCCAGCAGCTTGTTTGGGACAGGGGGCCAAGAGACCCAGTACTTC
few	.	TRBV28	TRBJ1-6	CASSLDPNSPYNSPLHF	TGTGCCAGCAGTTTAGACCCCAACAGCCCCTATAATTCACCCCTCCACTTT
.	.	TRBV5-1	TRBJ2-2	CASTTTGPGELFF	TGCGCCAGCACCACCACAGGGCCCGGGGAGCTGTTTTTT
.	.	TRBV7-3	TRBJ2-2	CASSFSGNTGELFF	TGTGCCAGCAGCTTCTCCGGGAACACCGGGGAGCTGTTTTTT
.	TRBD1	TRBV11-2	TRBJ2-5	CASSFGTARETQYF	TGTGCCAGCAGCTTCGGGACAGCGAGAGAGACCCAGTACTTC
.	.	TRBV24-1	TRBJ1-2	CATSEPKGSAGGNYGYTF	TGTGCCACCAGTGAACCTAAAGGATCCGCGGGGGGTAACTATGGCTACACCTTC
.	.	TRBV7-2	TRBJ1-4	CASSLVPAGQGKLFF	TGTGCCAGCAGCTTAGTACCGGCAGGGCAGGGAAAACTGTTTTTT
once	TRBD1	TRBV4-2	TRBJ2-7	CASSQASGQGAQAYEQYF	TGTGCCAGCAGCCAAGCCTCCGGACAGGGGGCGCAAGCTTACGAGCAGTACTTC
.	.	TRBV14	TRBJ2-4	CASSQDQRKSNIQYF	TGTGCCAGCAGCCAAGATCAGCGGAAATCAAACATTCAGTACTTC
few	.	TRBV7-9	TRBJ2-7	CASSLGGDRSYEQYF	TGTGCCAGCAGCTTAGGGGGAGACCGCTCCTACGAGCAGTACTTC
few	.	TRBV18	TRBJ2-3	CASSPGQSTDTQYF	TGTGCCAGCTCACCCGGACAGAGCACAGATACGCAGTATTTT
once	TRBD2	TRBV7-3	TRBJ2-1	CASSFIAGEQFF	TGTGCCAGCAGCTTCATAGCGGGTGAGCAGTTCTTC
.	TRBD1	TRBV7-8	TRBJ1-4	CASSVQGAVDEKLFF	TGTGCCAGCAGCGTACAGGGGGCAGTTGATGAAAAACTGTTTTTT
.	TRBD2	TRBV6-2/TRBV6-3	TRBJ2-3	CASSRTRSSTDTQYF	TGTGCCAGCAGCCGGACTAGGTCTAGCACAGATACGCAGTATTTT
once	.	TRBV9	TRBJ1-3	CASTHNGDRAGNTIYF	TGTGCCAGCACGCATAATGGCGACAGAGCTGGAAACACCATATATTTT
.	.	TRBV21-1	TRBJ2-5	CASSKVGGGRDYQETQYF	TGTGCCAGCAGCAAAGTTGGTGGAGGGCGCGACTACCAAGAGACCCAGTACTTC
few	TRBD1	TRBV25-1	TRBJ1-5	CASRGQANQPQHF	TGTGCCAGCAGGGGACAGGCGAATCAGCCCCAGCATTTT
.	TRBD2	TRBV6-1	TRBJ2-1	CASSEAPGGFNEQFF	TGTGCCAGCAGTGAAGCGCCGGGGGGATTCAATGAGCAGTTCTTC
.	.	TRBV7-2	TRBJ1-4	CASSFGGLGEKLFF	TGTGCCAGCAGCTTTGGGGGGTTGGGTGAAAAACTGTTTTTT
.	TRBD2	TRBV3-1/TRBV3-2	TRBJ2-7	CASSQTSGRSYEQYF	TGTGCCAGCAGCCAGACTAGCGGGAGGTCCTACGAGCAGTACTTC
.	TRBD1	TRBV6-5	TRBJ2-3	CASNTGQSTDTQYF	TGTGCCAGCAATACGGGACAGAGCACAGATACGCAGTATTTT
few	.	TRBV28	TRBJ2-7	CASRRTPSSYEQYF	TGTGCCAGCAGAAGGACACCGAGCTCCTACGAGCAGTACTTC
.	TRBD2	TRBV7-2	TRBJ2-3	CASSPIKGLAGTYF	TGTGCCAGCAGCCCGATAAAGGGACTAGCGGGGACGTATTTT
few	TRBD1	TRBV19	TRBJ1-6	CASSRGQFPEDSPLHF	TGTGCCAGTAGTAGGGGACAGTTCCCTGAAGATTCACCCCTCCACTTT
.	.	TRBV18	TRBJ2-7	CASSPYIGEGGNEQYF	TGTGCCAGCTCACCGTATATTGGAGAAGGGGGAAACGAGCAGTACTTC
.	.	TRBV3-1/TRBV3-2	TRBJ2-2	CASSQVITGELFF	TGTGCCAGCAGCCAAGTTATAACCGGGGAGCTGTTTTTT
.	TRBD2	TRBV10-3	TRBJ2-5	CAISLGLAGLQETQYF	TGTGCCATCAGCCTGGGACTAGCGGGGCTCCAAGAGACCCAGTACTTC
few	.	TRBV27	TRBJ1-4	CASSFGDGEKLFF	TGTGCCAGCAGTTTCGGGGATGGGGAAAAACTGTTTTTT
few	.	TRBV7-2	TRBJ1-1	CASSMRRNTEAFF	TGTGCCAGCAGCATGAGGAGGAACACTGAAGCTTTCTTT
once	TRBD1	TRBV6-4	TRBJ2-5	CASSDSDRGGTQYF	TGTGCCAGCAGTGACTCAGACAGGGGTGGGACCCAGTACTTC
.	TRBD1	TRBV7-9	TRBJ1-2	CASSFRTGGKGYTF	TGTGCCAGCAGCTTTCGGACAGGGGGAAAAGGCTACACCTTC
.	TRBD1	TRBV29-1	TRBJ1-2	CSDKPTGGGYGYTF	TGCAGCGACAAGCCGACAGGGGGAGGGTATGGCTACACCTTC
.	.	TRBV29-1	TRBJ2-1	CSETTRGATDEQFF	TGCAGCGAAACTACCCGGGGGGCGACGGATGAGCAGTTCTTC
.	.	TRBV27	TRBJ1-5	CASSFQGYSNQPQHF	TGTGCCAGCAGTTTTCAGGGGTATAGCAATCAGCCCCAGCATTTT
.	.	TRBV28	TRBJ1-2	CASAGERRNYGYTF	TGTGCCAGCGCCGGAGAGAGACGTAACTATGGCTACACCTTC
.	.	TRBV27	TRBJ2-7	CASSLAGSGAYEQYF	TGTGCCAGCAGTCTAGCCGGGTCTGGGGCCTACGAGCAGTACTTC
.	.	TRBV27	TRBJ2-7	CASSLGSNYVYEQYF	TGTGCCAGCAGTTTAGGTAGTAACTACGTCTACGAGCAGTACTTC
.	.	TRBV5-1	TRBJ1-2	CASSLARSYGYTF	TGCGCCAGCAGCTTGGCCCGGTCCTATGGCTACACCTTC
.	TRBD1	TRBV28	TRBJ2-7	CASSFGTGPAYF	TGTGCCAGCAGTTTTGGGACAGGGCCGGCGTACTTC
.	TRBD2	TRBV11-2	TRBJ2-1	CASSSFGLAGTTYNEQFF	TGTGCCAGCAGCTCCTTTGGACTAGCGGGGACCACCTACAATGAGCAGTTCTTC
.	TRBD2	TRBV5-1	TRBJ2-5	CASSPTSGGYGWETQYF	TGCGCCAGCAGTCCTACTAGCGGGGGCTATGGATGGGAGACCCAGTACTTC
once	.	TRBV29-1	TRBJ2-1	CSAGYSSYNEQFF	TGCAGCGCCGGGTATAGCAGCTACAATGAGCAGTTCTTC
.	.	TRBV6-5	TRBJ1-1	CASSYYRDTEAFF	TGTGCCAGCAGTTACTACAGAGACACTGAAGCTTTCTTT
.	.	TRBV12-3/TRBV12-4	TRBJ1-4	CASTTGVSEKLFF	TGTGCCAGCACGACGGGGGTGTCGGAAAAACTGTTTTTT
.	.	TRBV19	TRBJ1-6	CASSPQGFVGSPLHF	TGTGCCAGTAGTCCCCAGGGGTTTGTTGGTTCACCCCTCCACTTT
.	.	TRBV5-4	TRBJ2-1	CASSPRYNEQFF	TGTGCCAGCAGCCCGAGGTACAATGAGCAGTTCTTC
.	.	TRBV5-4	TRBJ2-5	CASSLTAAETQYF	TGTGCCAGCAGCTTGACAGCCGCAGAGACCCAGTACTTC
.	TRBD1	TRBV5-4	TRBJ2-3	CASSLERDRGTDTQYF	TGTGCCAGCAGCTTGGAGAGGGACAGGGGGACAGATACGCAGTATTTT
.	.	TRBV2	TRBJ1-2	CASSENAGAYGYTF	TGTGCCAGCAGTGAAAACGCTGGGGCGTATGGCTACACCTTC
.	.	TRBV19	TRBJ2-5	CASSQNQETQYF	TGTGCCAGTAGTCAGAACCAAGAGACCCAGTACTTC
.	.	TRBV7-3	TRBJ2-5	CASSLTKGRGETQYF	TGTGCCAGCAGCTTAACGAAGGGTCGGGGGGAGACCCAGTACTTC
.	.	TRBV5-6	TRBJ2-1	CASTKRWNEQFF	TGTGCCAGCACTAAGCGTTGGAATGAGCAGTTCTTC
.	.	TRBV3-1/TRBV3-2	TRBJ1-1	CASSQDFALRNTEAFF	TGTGCCAGCAGCCAAGATTTTGCGCTTCGGAACACTGAAGCTTTCTTT